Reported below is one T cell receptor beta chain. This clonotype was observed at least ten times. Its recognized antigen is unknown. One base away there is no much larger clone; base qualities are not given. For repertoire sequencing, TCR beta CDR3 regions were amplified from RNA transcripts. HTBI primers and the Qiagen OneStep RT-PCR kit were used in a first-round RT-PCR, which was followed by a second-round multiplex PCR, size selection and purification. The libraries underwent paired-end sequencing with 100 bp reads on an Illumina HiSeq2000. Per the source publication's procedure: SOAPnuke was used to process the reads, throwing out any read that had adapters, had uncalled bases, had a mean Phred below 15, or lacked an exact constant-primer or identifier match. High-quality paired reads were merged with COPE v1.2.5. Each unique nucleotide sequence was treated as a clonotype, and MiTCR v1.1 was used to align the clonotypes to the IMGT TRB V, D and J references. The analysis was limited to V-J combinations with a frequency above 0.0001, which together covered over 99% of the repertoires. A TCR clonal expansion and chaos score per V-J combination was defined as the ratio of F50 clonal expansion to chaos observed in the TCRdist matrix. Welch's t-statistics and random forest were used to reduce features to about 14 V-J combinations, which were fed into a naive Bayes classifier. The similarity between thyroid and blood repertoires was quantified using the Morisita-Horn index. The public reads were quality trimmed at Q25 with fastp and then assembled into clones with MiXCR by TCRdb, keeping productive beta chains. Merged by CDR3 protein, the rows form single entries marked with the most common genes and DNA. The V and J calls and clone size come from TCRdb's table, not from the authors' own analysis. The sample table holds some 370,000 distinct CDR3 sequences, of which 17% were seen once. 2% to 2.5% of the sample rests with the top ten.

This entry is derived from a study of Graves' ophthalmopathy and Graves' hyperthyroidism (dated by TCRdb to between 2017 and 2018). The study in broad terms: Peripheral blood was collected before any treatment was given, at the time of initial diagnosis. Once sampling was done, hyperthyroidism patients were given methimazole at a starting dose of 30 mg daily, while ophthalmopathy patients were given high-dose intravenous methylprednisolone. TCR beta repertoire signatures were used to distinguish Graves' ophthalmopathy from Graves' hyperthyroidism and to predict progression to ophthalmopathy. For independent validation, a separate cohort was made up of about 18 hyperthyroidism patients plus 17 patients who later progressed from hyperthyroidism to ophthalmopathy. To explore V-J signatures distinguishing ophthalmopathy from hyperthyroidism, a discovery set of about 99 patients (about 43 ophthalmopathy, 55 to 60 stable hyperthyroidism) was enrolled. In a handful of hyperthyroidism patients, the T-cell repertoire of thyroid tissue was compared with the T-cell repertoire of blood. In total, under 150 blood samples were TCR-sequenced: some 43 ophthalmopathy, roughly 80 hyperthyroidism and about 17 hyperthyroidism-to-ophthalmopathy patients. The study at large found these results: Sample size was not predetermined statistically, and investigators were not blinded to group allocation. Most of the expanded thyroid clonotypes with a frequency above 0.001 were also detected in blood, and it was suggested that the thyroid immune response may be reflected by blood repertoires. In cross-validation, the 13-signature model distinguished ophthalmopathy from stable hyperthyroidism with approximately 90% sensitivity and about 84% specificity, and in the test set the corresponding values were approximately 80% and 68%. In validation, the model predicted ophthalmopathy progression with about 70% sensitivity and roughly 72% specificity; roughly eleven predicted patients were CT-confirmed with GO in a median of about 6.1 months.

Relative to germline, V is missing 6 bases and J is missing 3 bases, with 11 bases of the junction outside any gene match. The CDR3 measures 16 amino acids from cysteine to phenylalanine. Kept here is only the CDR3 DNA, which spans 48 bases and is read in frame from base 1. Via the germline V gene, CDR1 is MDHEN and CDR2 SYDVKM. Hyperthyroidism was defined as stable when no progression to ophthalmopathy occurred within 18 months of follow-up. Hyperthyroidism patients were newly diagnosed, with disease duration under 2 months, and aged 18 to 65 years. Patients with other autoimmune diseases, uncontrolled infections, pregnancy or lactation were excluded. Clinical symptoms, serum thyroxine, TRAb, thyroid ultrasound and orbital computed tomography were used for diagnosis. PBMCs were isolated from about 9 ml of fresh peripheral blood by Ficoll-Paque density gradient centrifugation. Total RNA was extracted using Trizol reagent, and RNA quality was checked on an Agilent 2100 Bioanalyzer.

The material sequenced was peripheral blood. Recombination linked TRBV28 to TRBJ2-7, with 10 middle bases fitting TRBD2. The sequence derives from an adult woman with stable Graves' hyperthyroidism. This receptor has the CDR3 CASRGPLAGGFYEQYF. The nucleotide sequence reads TGTGCCAGCAGGGGCCCGTTAGCGGGAGGTTTCTACGAGCAGTACTTC.